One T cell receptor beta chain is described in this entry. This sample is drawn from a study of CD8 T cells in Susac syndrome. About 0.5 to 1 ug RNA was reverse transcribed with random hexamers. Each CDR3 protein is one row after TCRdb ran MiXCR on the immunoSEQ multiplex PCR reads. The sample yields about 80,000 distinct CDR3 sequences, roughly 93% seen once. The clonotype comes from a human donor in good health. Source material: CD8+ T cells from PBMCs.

CDR3: CATSSRDRYQPQHF. For the CDR3, the DNA is TGTGCCACCAGCAGCCGGGACAGATATCAGCCCCAGCATTTT. The chain has TRBV15 and TRBJ1-5; 7 nucleotides align to TRBD1. The trim removed 3 bases at V and 5 bases at J, leaving 4 bases unmatched. CDR1 and CDR2 from the germline V gene are LNHNV and YYDKDF (reference sequence). The CDR3 runs to 14 residues.